Given below is one T cell receptor beta chain in context. This record belongs to a study of blood T cell repertoires in COVID-19. The ends lost 4 bases at V and 4 bases at J; junction bases unmatched: 4. Germline CDR1 reads LNHDA; CDR2 reads SQIVND (reference sequence). There are 16 residues in the CDR3. Sequencing used immunoSEQ multiplex PCR; TCRdb keeps in-frame clones, though not all of them. The top ten clones hold around 5.9% of a sample with about 130,000 clones, roughly 74% of them seen once. This rearrangement joins TRBV19 to TRBJ2-2; TRBD2 matches at 12 bases. Sequenced input: peripheral blood. The receptor comes from a man aged 60-69 years with acute or convalescent COVID-19. In DNA form, the CDR3 reads TGTGCCAGTAGTAGTCTAGCGGGAGGGCCCACCGGGGAGCTGTTTTTT. Protein: CASSSLAGGPTGELFF.